This TCR beta chain was sequenced in a study of patients and donors after allogeneic stem cell transplantation (dated by TCRdb to about 2020). At the junction V is shortened by 2 bases and J by 5 bases, with 7 bases in between. The CDR3 goes from the cysteine to the phenylalanine over 13 residues. Only the CDR3 portion is preserved as DNA: 39 bases, with reading frame beginning at the first base. CDR1 LGHDT and CDR2 YNNKEL were looked up in the germline V gene (reference sequence). The library was made by RT-PCR. Sequencing relied on a NextSeq 550. TCRdb passed the public sequencing reads through fastp at Q25 and MiXCR, retaining productive beta sequences. When rows share a CDR3 protein, they turn into one entry using the most common DNA and genes. This sample holds about 410,000 distinct CDR3 sequences; 16% were observed only once. Less than 9.5% of the sample comes from the top ten. This clonotype has more than one count but fewer than ten. Its antigen is unknown. No clone much larger than this one lies a single base away; base qualities are absent.

The rearranged chain carries TRBV3-1 and TRBJ1-5; too little of a D gene remains to name it. This TCR was sampled from a human donor who was either an allogeneic HSCT recipient or a stem cell or donor lymphocyte infusion donor (not recorded which). It is not recorded whose cells these are; they may come from a transplant donor. The sequencing input was blood, either unsorted or a sorted T cell fraction (not recorded which). The nucleotides read TGTGCCAGCAGCCAACCAGGTTATCAGCCCCAGCATTTT. It encodes CASSQPGYQPQHF.